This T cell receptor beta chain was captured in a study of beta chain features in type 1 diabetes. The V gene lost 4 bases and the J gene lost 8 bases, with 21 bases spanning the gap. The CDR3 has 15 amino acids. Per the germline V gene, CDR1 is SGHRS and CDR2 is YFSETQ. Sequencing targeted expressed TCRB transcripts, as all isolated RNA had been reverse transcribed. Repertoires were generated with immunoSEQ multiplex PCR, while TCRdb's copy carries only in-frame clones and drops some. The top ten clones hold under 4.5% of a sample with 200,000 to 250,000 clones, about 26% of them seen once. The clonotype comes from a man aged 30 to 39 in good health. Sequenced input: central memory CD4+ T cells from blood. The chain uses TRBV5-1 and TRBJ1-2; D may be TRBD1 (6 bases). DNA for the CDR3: TGCGCCAGCAGCCCCGACCCGGACAGCCTCCGGGGCTACACCTTC. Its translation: CASSPDPDSLRGYTF. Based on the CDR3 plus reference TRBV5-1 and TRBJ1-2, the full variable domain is KAGVTQTPRYLIKTRGQQVTLSCSPISGHRSVSWYQQTPGQGLQFLFEYFSETQRNKGNFPGRFSGRQFSNSRSEMNVSTLELGDSALYLCASSPDPDSLRGYTFGSGTRLTVV.